This T cell receptor (beta chain) was identified during a study of T cells after yellow fever vaccination. TCRdb itself ran the 5' RACE reads through MiXCR, one entry per CDR3 protein. The table lists 320,000 or so distinct CDR3 sequences, around 8.1% of them singletons, with around 17% in the top ten. With respect to this clonotype: Antigen unknown.

Study-level points and caveats: Among primary-vaccination clones, most reappeared after the booster, at roughly 95% for CD4 and 85% to 90% for CD8.

The sequence came from a young man who received the YFV17D yellow fever vaccine. Sequenced material: PBMCs, taken roughly 46 days after the first yellow fever vaccination.

CDR3 in amino acids: CASSLVTGFAGNTIYF. The CDR3 bases are TGTGCCAGCAGCTTAGTTACAGGTTTTGCTGGAAACACCATATATTTT. The J gene is TRBJ1-3, the V gene TRBV7-2, with a possible D match to TRBD1 (5 bases). The CDR3 covers 16 residues. CDR1 and CDR2 (germline): SGHTA, FQGNSA. With 1 base removed from V and 2 bases from J, the gap between germline ends came to 12 bases.